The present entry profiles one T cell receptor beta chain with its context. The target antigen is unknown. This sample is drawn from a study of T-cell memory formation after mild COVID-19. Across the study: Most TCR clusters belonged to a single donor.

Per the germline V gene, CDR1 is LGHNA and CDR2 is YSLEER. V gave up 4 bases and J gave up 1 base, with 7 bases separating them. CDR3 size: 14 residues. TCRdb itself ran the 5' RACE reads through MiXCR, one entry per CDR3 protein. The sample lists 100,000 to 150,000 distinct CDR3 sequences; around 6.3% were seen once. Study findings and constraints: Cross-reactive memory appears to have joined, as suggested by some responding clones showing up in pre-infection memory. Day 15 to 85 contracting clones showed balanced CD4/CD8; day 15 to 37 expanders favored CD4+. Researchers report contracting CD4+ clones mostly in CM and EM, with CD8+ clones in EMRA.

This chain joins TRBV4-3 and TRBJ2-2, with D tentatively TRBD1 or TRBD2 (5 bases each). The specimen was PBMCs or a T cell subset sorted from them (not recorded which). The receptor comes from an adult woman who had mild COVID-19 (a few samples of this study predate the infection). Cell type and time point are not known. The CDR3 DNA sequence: TGCGCCAGCAGCCGGGGACGGAACACCGGGGAGCTGTTTTTT. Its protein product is CASSRGRNTGELFF.